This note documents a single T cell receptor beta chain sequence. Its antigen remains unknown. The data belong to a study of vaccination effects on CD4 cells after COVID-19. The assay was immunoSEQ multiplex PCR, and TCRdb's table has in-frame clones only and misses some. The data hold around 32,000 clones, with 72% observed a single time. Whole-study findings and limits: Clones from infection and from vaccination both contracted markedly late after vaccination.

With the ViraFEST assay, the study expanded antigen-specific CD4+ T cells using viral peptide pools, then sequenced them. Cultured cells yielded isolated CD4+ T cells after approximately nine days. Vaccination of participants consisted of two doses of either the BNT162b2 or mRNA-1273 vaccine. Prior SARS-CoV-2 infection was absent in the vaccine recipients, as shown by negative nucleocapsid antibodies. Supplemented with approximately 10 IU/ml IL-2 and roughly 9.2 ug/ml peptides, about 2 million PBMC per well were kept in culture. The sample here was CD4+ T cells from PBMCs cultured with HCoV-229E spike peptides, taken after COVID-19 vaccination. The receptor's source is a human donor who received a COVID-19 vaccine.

This CDR3 is CASSLAGENTF. The CDR3 region has the DNA TGTGCCAGCAGCTTGGCTGGGGAAAACACCTTC. The V and J genes are TRBV5-6 and TRBJ1-2; D gene unclear. Looked up from germline, CDR1 is SGHDT and CDR2 is YYEEEE. Trimming cost V 0 bases and J 12 bases, with 9 bases left between them. The CDR3 covers 11 residues.